This T cell receptor (beta chain) came from a study of blood T cells in healthy people across ages. In the case of this clonotype: Its cognate antigen is unknown.

About 10 milliliters of peripheral blood were drawn from each donor into EDTA-treated tubes. With V trimmed by 2 bases and J by 3 bases, 3 bases remained unmatched. The CDR3 has 14 residues. Germline-derived CDR1 and CDR2 are LGHDT and YNNKEL (reference sequence). Using a J-beta primer mix together with a sample-barcoded 5' primer, a second PCR was run for about 7 to 12 cycles. A template-switch adaptor that had 12 random nucleotides put a tag on each cDNA molecule. One entry per CDR3 protein results from TCRdb running MiXCR on the 5' RACE reads. The sample records 540,000 or so distinct CDR3 sequences, approximately 27% being singletons. Notes on the study in general: Percentage of naive T cells showed a strong correlation with TCR beta diversity. Measured against age, TCR beta diversity per million T cells decreased in a roughly linear manner.

This clonotype originated in a woman in her 70s in good health. The rearrangement uses TRBV3-1 and TRBJ1-2, with 7 bases fitting TRBD1. The sample comprised blood. CDR3 in amino acids: CASSQHGQDYGYTF. CDR3 DNA sequence: TGTGCCAGCAGCCAACATGGACAGGACTATGGCTACACCTTC.